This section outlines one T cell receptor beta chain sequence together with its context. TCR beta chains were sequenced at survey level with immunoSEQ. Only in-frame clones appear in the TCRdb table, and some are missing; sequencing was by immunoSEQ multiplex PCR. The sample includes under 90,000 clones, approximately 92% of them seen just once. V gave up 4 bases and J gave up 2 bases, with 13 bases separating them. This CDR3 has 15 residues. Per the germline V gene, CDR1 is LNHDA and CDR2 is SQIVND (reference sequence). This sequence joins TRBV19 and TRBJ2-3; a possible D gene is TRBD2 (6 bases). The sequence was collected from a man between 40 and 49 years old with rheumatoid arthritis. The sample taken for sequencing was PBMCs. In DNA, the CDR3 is TGTGCCAGTAGTAACCGGGACTGGCACACAGATACGCAGTATTTT. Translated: CASSNRDWHTDTQYF.